The rows below give T cell receptor beta chains drawn from one sample of a study of shared clonotypes between healthy human individuals. The data were produced by immunoSEQ multiplex PCR, yet TCRdb's version contains in-frame clones alone and is incomplete. The profile covers hundreds of thousands of clones, with approximately 79% appearing a single time and about 2% taken by the ten largest. The sequenced sample was memory CD4+ T cells sorted from blood. The receptors here all came from a woman in her 30s in good health. Each CDR3 is given with its conserved first and last residue. Each record gives: clone size, D gene, V gene, CDR3 length, J gene, CDR3 protein, CDR3 DNA. A D gene is named only where the DNA matches it firmly. Size tells how often a clone was seen (once, few, many) or the class of an expanded clone, and some rows leave it out.

abundance: -
d_gene: -
v_gene: TRBV18
len: 14
j_gene: TRBJ2-2
CDR3aa: CASSPGLRTGELFF
CDR3nt: TGTGCCAGCTCACCGGGACTCCGCACCGGGGAGCTGTTTTTT

abundance: -
d_gene: -
v_gene: TRBV10-3
len: 15
j_gene: TRBJ2-5
CDR3aa: CAISESGLNQETQYF
CDR3nt: TGTGCCATCAGTGAGTCGGGACTCAACCAAGAGACCCAGTACTTC

abundance: many
d_gene: TRBD1
v_gene: TRBV7-9
len: 16
j_gene: TRBJ2-2
CDR3aa: CASSLTGVANTGELFF
CDR3nt: TGTGCCAGCAGCCTGACAGGGGTCGCGAACACCGGGGAGCTGTTTTTT

abundance: -
d_gene: -
v_gene: TRBV6-5
len: 13
j_gene: TRBJ1-4
CDR3aa: CASSPGAWEKLFF
CDR3nt: TGTGCCAGCAGTCCCGGGGCGTGGGAAAAACTGTTTTTT

abundance: -
d_gene: -
v_gene: TRBV13
len: 15
j_gene: TRBJ2-3
CDR3aa: CASSSRVVHTDTQYF
CDR3nt: TGTGCCAGCAGCTCGCGTGTAGTCCACACAGATACGCAGTATTTT

abundance: few
d_gene: TRBD2
v_gene: TRBV5-6
len: 15
j_gene: TRBJ2-3
CDR3aa: CASSRLAAHTDTQYF
CDR3nt: TGTGCCAGCAGCCGACTAGCGGCACACACAGATACGCAGTATTTT

abundance: -
d_gene: TRBD2
v_gene: TRBV5-6
len: 16
j_gene: TRBJ2-5
CDR3aa: CASSLALAGLQETQYF
CDR3nt: TGTGCCAGCAGCTTAGCACTAGCGGGTCTCCAAGAGACCCAGTACTTC

abundance: few
d_gene: -
v_gene: TRBV10-1
len: 14
j_gene: TRBJ2-7
CDR3aa: CASSESDGTYEQYF
CDR3nt: TGCGCCAGCAGTGAGTCCGACGGCACCTACGAGCAGTACTTC

abundance: few
d_gene: -
v_gene: TRBV19
len: 15
j_gene: TRBJ1-3
CDR3aa: CASSVTGHSGNTIYF
CDR3nt: TGTGCCAGTAGTGTCACAGGCCACTCTGGAAACACCATATATTTT

abundance: -
d_gene: -
v_gene: TRBV29-1
len: 12
j_gene: TRBJ2-7
CDR3aa: CSVDQGSYEQYF
CDR3nt: TGCAGCGTTGATCAGGGGAGCTACGAGCAGTACTTC

abundance: -
d_gene: TRBD2
v_gene: TRBV4-1
len: 18
j_gene: TRBJ2-3
CDR3aa: CASSQEGTSGKVADTQYF
CDR3nt: TGCGCCAGCAGCCAAGAAGGGACTAGCGGGAAAGTCGCAGATACGCAGTATTTT

abundance: -
d_gene: -
v_gene: TRBV28
len: 12
j_gene: TRBJ1-5
CDR3aa: CASRTSPGAQHF
CDR3nt: TGTGCCAGCAGGACCTCGCCGGGGGCCCAGCATTTT

abundance: -
d_gene: TRBD1
v_gene: TRBV5-1
len: 15
j_gene: TRBJ1-1
CDR3aa: CASSLAGDSNTEAFF
CDR3nt: TGCGCCAGCAGCTTGGCCGGGGACAGTAACACTGAAGCTTTCTTT

abundance: -
d_gene: -
v_gene: TRBV19
len: 14
j_gene: TRBJ2-1
CDR3aa: CASSIDQLHNEQFF
CDR3nt: TGTGCCAGTAGTATAGATCAACTCCACAATGAGCAGTTCTTC

abundance: few
d_gene: TRBD1
v_gene: TRBV7-3
len: 14
j_gene: TRBJ2-2
CDR3aa: CASSTGQGTGELFF
CDR3nt: TGTGCCAGCAGCACGGGACAGGGAACCGGGGAGCTGTTTTTT

abundance: -
d_gene: -
v_gene: TRBV28
len: 12
j_gene: TRBJ2-7
CDR3aa: CASSTELDEQYF
CDR3nt: TGTGCCAGCAGTACGGAACTAGACGAGCAGTACTTC